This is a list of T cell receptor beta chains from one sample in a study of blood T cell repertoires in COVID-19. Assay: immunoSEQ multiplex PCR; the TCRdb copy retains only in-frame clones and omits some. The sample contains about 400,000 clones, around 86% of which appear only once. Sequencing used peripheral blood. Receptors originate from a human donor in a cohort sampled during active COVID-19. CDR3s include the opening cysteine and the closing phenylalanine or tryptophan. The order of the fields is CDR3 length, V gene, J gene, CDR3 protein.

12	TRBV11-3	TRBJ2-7	CASSSRRGEQYF
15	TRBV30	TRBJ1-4	CAWSVSMDRGQKLFF
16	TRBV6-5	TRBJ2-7	CASSYSTGVRNSEQYF
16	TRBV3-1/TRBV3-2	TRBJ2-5	CASSQGGAGVLQTQYF
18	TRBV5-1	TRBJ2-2	CASSLKKGTSGTSGELFF
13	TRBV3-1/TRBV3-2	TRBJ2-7	CASRRQGLYEQYF
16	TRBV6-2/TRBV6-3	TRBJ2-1	CASSRGTYFLPNEQFF
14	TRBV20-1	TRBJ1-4	CSASNRDRSEKLFF
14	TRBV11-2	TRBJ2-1	CASRGLVGPDEQFF
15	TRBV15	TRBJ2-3	CATSYTTGSTDTQYF
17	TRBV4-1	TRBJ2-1	CASSQVQTGGSYNEQFF
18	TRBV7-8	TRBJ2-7	CASSPLRFSGSRAYEQYF
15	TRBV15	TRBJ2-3	CATSRDLARADTQYF
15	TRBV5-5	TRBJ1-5	CASSFGTGFNQPQHF
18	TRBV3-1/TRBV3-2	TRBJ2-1	CASSQEGTSGISYNEQFF
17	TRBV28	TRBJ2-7	CASSLSSTGVSSYEQYF
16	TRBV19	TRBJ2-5	CASSRGQGGYQETQYF
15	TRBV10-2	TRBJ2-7	CASEPLSGARYEQYF
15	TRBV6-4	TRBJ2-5	CASRTGTRVQETQYF
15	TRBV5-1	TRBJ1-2	CASSPRQGTNYGYTF
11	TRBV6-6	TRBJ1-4	CASSGNEKLFF
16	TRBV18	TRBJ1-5	CASSLTGTGENQPQHF
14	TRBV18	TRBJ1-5	CASSPGITGAVLFF
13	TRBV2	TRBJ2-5	CASRGTAGETQYF
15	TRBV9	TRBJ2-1	CASSVTGTRINEQFF
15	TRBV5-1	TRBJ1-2	CASSVGQAPNYGYTF
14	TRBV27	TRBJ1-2	CASSNPGEGGGYTF